These 19 T cell receptor beta chains were sequenced from one sample in a study of CD8+ T cells in alopecia areata. RNA extraction was followed by reverse transcription into cDNA, which acted as the sequencing template. Clones were sequenced by immunoSEQ multiplex PCR, and TCRdb holds only the in-frame ones, with some missing. The profile shows some 150,000 clones, 85% to 90% of them singletons. Treatment described: oral pan-JAK inhibitor, 5-10 mg twice daily. The specimen comprised CD8+ T cells sorted from blood, sampled at week 4, from a patient treated with tofacitinib. The receptor set was obtained from a human donor with alopecia areata.

CDR3 sequence reads: CASSLADRVVKNIQYF. The CDR3 DNA sequence: TGCGCCAGCAGCTTGGCCGATAGGGTGGTCAAAAACATTCAGTACTTC. The rearrangement links TRBV5-1 to TRBJ2-4, with no clear D. Germline V gene sequence: CDR1 SGHRS, CDR2 YFSETQ. Trimming took off 0 bases at V and 3 bases at J, with 13 bases between the two ends. This CDR3 is 16 amino acids long.

This rearrangement joins TRBV10-3 to TRBJ1-2, with 9 bases matching TRBD1. Germline trimming cut 5 bases from V and 1 base from J; bases unmatched to any gene: 11. This CDR3 spans 17 amino acids. Germline CDR1 is ENHRY and CDR2 is SYGVKD. CDR3 in DNA: TGTGCCATCAGTACTGACAGGGGGTTAAATGGTAACTATGGCTACACCTTC. It codes for CAISTDRGLNGNYGYTF.

The rearrangement links TRBV7-2 to TRBJ2-3; D is possibly TRBD2 (5 bases). Trimming left V 1 base short and J 2 bases short, with 13 bases between. Looked up from germline, CDR1 is SGHTA and CDR2 is FQGNSA. This CDR3 comprises 16 residues. CDR3 sequence (DNA): TGTGCCAGCAGCTTAGTTGGGCGGAGGACCACAGATACGCAGTATTTT. Its translation: CASSLVGRRTTDTQYF.

The rearrangement links TRBV9 to TRBJ2-3; D is unclear. This CDR3 spans 16 amino acids. Germline CDR1 SGDLS, CDR2 YYNGEE. V was shortened by 4 bases and J by 0 bases, with 15 bases between the two germline ends. CDR3: CASSHRGGPSTDTQYF. The DNA for the CDR3 is TGTGCCAGCAGCCACCGCGGCGGCCCTAGCACAGATACGCAGTATTTT.

The genes are TRBV4-1 and TRBJ2-7; TRBD2 matches at 14 bases. Unmatched junction bases numbered 6, after V lost 3 bases and J lost 5 bases. The germline gives CDR1 MGHRA, CDR2 YSYEKL. The CDR3 covers 16 residues. The CDR3 loop is CASSQSGLAGVDEQYF. As DNA, the CDR3 is TGCGCCAGCAGCCAGTCGGGACTAGCGGGAGTCGACGAGCAGTACTTC.

J is TRBJ2-3 and V is TRBV29-1; TRBD2 aligns across 9 bases. Trimming took 6 bases from V and 5 from J; bases not matched to a gene: 21. This CDR3 comprises 18 residues. From germline, CDR1 is SQVTM and CDR2 ANQGSEA. CDR3 in amino acids: CSVNGVRIAGVPLDTQYF. CDR3 nucleotide sequence: TGCAGCGTCAACGGCGTGAGGATAGCGGGAGTCCCCCTAGATACGCAGTATTTT.

Details on this clone: The sample contains more than one DNA sequence encoding this CDR3. The chain is built from TRBV5-4 and TRBJ2-7, with TRBD2 identical over 7 bases. The V gene end was trimmed by 7 bases and the J gene end by 0 bases; junction bases not matched to a gene: 1. CDR3 length equals 12 residues. In germline, CDR1 is SGHNT, CDR2 YYREEE (reference sequence). The DNA for the CDR3 is TGTGCCAGCCGCGGGAGCTCCTACGAGCAGTACTTC. Translating it yields CASRGSSYEQYF.

V usage is TRBV6-1 and J usage is TRBJ2-1, with D hard to call. This CDR3 has 11 amino acids. Looked up from germline, CDR1 is MNHNS and CDR2 is SASEGT. Trimming took 4 bases from V and 6 from J, leaving 4 bases between them. CDR3 sequence reads: CASSAGNEQFF. CDR3 nucleotide sequence: TGTGCCAGCAGTGCCGGCAATGAGCAGTTCTTC.

The table lists this clone with a few counts. This chain uses TRBV19 with TRBJ1-1; D call uncertain. Germline V CDR1 and CDR2: LNHDA, SQIVND (reference sequence). The CDR3 runs 12 residues. The V and J ends lost 10 bases and 4 bases respectively, with 13 bases between them. The CDR3 DNA reads TGTGCCACCGCCCTTGGACCCACTGAAGCTTTCTTT. Translated: CATALGPTEAFF.

The gene calls are TRBV19 and TRBJ2-7; D is tentatively TRBD1 or TRBD2 (5 bases each). The CDR3 contains 13 residues. Germline assignment: CDR1 LNHDA and CDR2 SQIVND (reference sequence). V gave up 4 bases and J gave up 0 bases, with 7 bases separating them. This chain's CDR3 is CASSKGSSYEQYF. The DNA for the CDR3 is TGTGCCAGTAGTAAGGGGAGCTCCTACGAGCAGTACTTC.

This rearrangement joins TRBV25-1 to TRBJ2-1; D is uncertain. Germline V lookup: CDR1 MGHDK, CDR2 SYGVNS. The CDR3 length is 15 residues. V was shortened by 3 bases and J by 3 bases, with 12 bases between the two germline ends. The CDR3 DNA reads TGTGCCAGCAGTGAGAACGCGGCGTTCTACAATGAGCAGTTCTTC. Its translation: CASSENAAFYNEQFF.

The chain carries TRBV4-1 and TRBJ2-5, with D perhaps matching TRBD2 (6 bases). The CDR3 consists of 15 residues. CDR1 MGHRA and CDR2 YSYEKL come from the germline V gene. The V and J ends lost 0 bases and 1 base respectively, with 9 bases between them. The CDR3 nucleotides are TGCGCCAGCAGCCAAGATTCCGGGGGCCAAGAGACCCAGTACTTC. It codes for CASSQDSGGQETQYF.

This clone was detected only a few times. Different DNA sequences within this sample yield the same CDR3. The chain has TRBV19 and TRBJ2-1; no clear D. CDR3 size: 12 residues. Germline V lookup: CDR1 LNHDA, CDR2 SQIVND (reference sequence). With 1 base removed from V and 6 bases from J, the gap between germline ends came to 4 bases. The DNA for the CDR3 is TGTGCCAGTAGTATAGGCGGCAATGAGCAGTTCTTC. It encodes CASSIGGNEQFF.

The CDR3 spells CASSQEYYRGTEAFF. CDR3 in DNA: TGTGCCAGCAGCCAAGAATACTACAGGGGGACTGAAGCTTTCTTT. This chain joins TRBV4-2 and TRBJ1-1; the match to TRBD1 covers 8 bases. This CDR3 spans 15 amino acids. Germline V CDR1 and CDR2: LGHNA, YNFKEQ. Trimming cost V 0 bases and J 5 bases; bases outside gene matches: 5.

This chain joins TRBV27 and TRBJ2-1; D uncertain. CDR3 length: 14 residues. The V end was cut by 8 bases, the J end by 0 bases, with 11 bases between. Germline loops: CDR1 MNHEY, CDR2 SMNVEV (reference sequence). The CDR3 sequence is CASGLATSYNEQFF. The DNA of the CDR3 is TGTGCCAGCGGGTTGGCTACCTCCTACAATGAGCAGTTCTTC.

This chain joins TRBV19 and TRBJ2-5; 7 nucleotides agree with TRBD2. The CDR3 runs 15 residues. Germline values: CDR1 LNHDA, CDR2 SQIVND (reference sequence). J gave up 3 bases and V 3 bases, and 7 bases lay outside the gene matches. CDR3 in DNA: TGTGCCAGTAGTATTCACGGGAGGCAAAAAGAGACCCAGTACTTC. It is translated as CASSIHGRQKETQYF.

The J gene is TRBJ2-2, the V gene TRBV11-2, with D perhaps matching TRBD2 (5 bases). Deletions cut 3 bases from V and 6 bases from J, with 14 bases between. The CDR3 covers 15 residues. Germline V gene sequence: CDR1 SGHAT, CDR2 FQNNGV. The CDR3 sequence: CASSFPLVAPGELFF. The CDR3 bases are TGTGCCAGCAGCTTCCCCCTGGTAGCGCCCGGGGAGCTGTTTTTT.

The genes are TRBV7-9 and TRBJ1-4; 7 bases agree with TRBD1. The germline V gene encodes CDR1 SEHNR and CDR2 FQNEAQ (reference sequence). Trimming removed 5 bases from V and 6 bases from J; junction bases left unmatched: 3. This CDR3 has 13 amino acids. This CDR3 reads CASSHTGDEKLFF. In DNA, the CDR3 is TGTGCCAGCAGCCATACAGGGGATGAAAAACTGTTTTTT. Variable domain in full (rest from reference TRBV7-9 and TRBJ1-4): DTGVSQNPRHKITKRGQNVTFRCDPISEHNRLYWYRQTLGQGPEFLTYFQNEAQLEKSRLLSDRFSAERPKGSFSTLEIQRTEQGDSAMYLCASSHTGDEKLFFGSGTQLSVL.

The chain carries TRBV19 and TRBJ1-2, with a tentative D call TRBD1 (5 bases). CDR1 LNHDA and CDR2 SQIVND come from the germline V gene (reference sequence). Trimming stripped 3 bases from V and 5 bases from J, with 16 bases between. CDR3 length equals 15 residues. CDR3 region: CASSIQLEWGYGYTF. The CDR3 nucleotides are TGTGCCAGTAGTATCCAGCTGGAGTGGGGGTATGGCTACACCTTC.